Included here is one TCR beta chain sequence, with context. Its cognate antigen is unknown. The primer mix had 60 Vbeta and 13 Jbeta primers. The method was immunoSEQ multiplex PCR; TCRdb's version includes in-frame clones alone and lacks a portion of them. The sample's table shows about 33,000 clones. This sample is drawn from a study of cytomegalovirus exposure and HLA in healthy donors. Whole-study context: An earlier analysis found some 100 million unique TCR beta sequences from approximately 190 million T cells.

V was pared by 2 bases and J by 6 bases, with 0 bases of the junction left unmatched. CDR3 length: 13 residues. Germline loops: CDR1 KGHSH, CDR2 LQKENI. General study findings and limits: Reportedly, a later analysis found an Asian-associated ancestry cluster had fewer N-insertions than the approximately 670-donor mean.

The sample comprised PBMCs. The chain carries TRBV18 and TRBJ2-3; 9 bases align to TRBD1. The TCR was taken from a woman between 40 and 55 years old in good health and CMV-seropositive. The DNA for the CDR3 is TGTGCCAGCTCACCAGACAGGGGGGATACGCAGTATTTT. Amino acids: CASSPDRGDTQYF.